The present TCR beta chain was sequenced within a study of cytomegalovirus exposure and HLA in healthy donors. Overall study: Within the Caucasian-associated ancestry cluster were around 81% of the roughly 400 genotyped donors.

The PCR was carried out with 60 Vbeta primers and 13 Jbeta primers. The assay was immunoSEQ multiplex PCR, and TCRdb's table has in-frame clones only and misses some. The repertoire has fewer than 100,000 clones, more than 70% of them found once; the top ten carry roughly 2.5%. Germline V lookup: CDR1 SGHRS, CDR2 YFSETQ. This CDR3 comprises 14 residues. Trimming stripped 4 bases from V and 2 bases from J, with 12 bases between. This chain uses TRBV5-1 with TRBJ2-5; TRBD1 is a possible D gene (6 bases). The receptor was isolated from a male donor in good health and CMV-seropositive. The sequenced sample was PBMCs. The CDR3 reads CASSPLGTQETQYF. DNA of the CDR3: TGCGCCAGCAGCCCCCTGGGGACACAAGAGACCCAGTACTTC.